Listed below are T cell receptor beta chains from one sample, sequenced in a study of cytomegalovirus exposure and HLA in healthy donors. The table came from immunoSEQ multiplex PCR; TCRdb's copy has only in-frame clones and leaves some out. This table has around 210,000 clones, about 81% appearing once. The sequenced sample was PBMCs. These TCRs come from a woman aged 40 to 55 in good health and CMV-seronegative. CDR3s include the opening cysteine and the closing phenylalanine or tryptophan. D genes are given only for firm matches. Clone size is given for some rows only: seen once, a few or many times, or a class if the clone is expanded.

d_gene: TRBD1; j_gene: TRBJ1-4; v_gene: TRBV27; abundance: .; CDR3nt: TGTGCCAGCAGTTCGAAAAGACAGGGAACTAATGAAAAACTGTTTTTT; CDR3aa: CASSSKRQGTNEKLFF
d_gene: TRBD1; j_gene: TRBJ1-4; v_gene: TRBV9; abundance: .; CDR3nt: TGTGCCAGCAGCGTAAATGCAGGGGGTAATGAAAAACTGTTTTTT; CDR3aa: CASSVNAGGNEKLFF
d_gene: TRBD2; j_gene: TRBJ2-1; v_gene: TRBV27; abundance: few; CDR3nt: TGTGCCAGCAGTTTACTCGGGACTAGCGGGAGGAATGAGCAGTTCTTC; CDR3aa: CASSLLGTSGRNEQFF
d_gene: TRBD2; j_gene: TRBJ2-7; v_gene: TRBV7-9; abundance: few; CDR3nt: TGTGCCAGTTCGGGAGGGGGGATTGGGGGCGAGCAGTACTTC; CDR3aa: CASSGGGIGGEQYF
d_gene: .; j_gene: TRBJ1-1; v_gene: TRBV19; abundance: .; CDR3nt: TGTGCCAGTAGTATCTCCCCAGGTGGTCGTGAAGCTTTCTTT; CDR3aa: CASSISPGGREAFF
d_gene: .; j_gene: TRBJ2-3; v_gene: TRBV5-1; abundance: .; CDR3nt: TGCGCCAGCAGCTTGGGGGTCGGGTTCACAGATACGCAGTATTTT; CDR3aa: CASSLGVGFTDTQYF
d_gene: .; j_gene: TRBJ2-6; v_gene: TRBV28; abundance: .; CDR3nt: TGTGCCAGCAGTTTACTCGCGACCGATATTTGGTGGGAGTCTGGGGCCAACGTCCTGACTTTC; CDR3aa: CASSLLATDIWWESGANVLTF
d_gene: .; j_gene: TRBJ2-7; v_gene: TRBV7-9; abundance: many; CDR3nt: TGTGCCAGCAGCTTAGTCGCTAGCAACGAGCAGTACTTC; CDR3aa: CASSLVASNEQYF
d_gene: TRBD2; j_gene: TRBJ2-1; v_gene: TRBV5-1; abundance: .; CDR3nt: TGCGCCAGCAGCTCGACTAGCGGCCCCGGAACCCATGAGCAGTTCTTC; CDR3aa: CASSSTSGPGTHEQFF
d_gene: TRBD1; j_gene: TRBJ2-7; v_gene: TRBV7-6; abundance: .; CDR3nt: TGTGCCAGCAGCCCGCTGGGACAGGACTCTGAGCAGTACTTC; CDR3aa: CASSPLGQDSEQYF
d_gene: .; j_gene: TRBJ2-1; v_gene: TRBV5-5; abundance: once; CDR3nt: TGTGCCAGCAGCTTCTCCGCTAGCGCGAGCTCCTACAATGAGCAGTTCTTC; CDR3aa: CASSFSASASSYNEQFF
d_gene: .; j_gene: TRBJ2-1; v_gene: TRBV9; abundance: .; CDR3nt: TGTGCCAGCAGCGTATCTGGCAGCGTCGCCTACAATGAGCAGTTCTTC; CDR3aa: CASSVSGSVAYNEQFF
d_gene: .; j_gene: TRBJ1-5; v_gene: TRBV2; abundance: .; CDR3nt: TGTGCCAGCAGAGATGACAGAAACAGCAATCAGCCCCGGCATTTT; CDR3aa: CASRDDRNSNQPRHF
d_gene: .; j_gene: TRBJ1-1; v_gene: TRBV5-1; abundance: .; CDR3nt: TGCGCCAGCAGCTTTTGGGCCGGGGGGGCCGAGGCTTTCTTT; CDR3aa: CASSFWAGGAEAFF
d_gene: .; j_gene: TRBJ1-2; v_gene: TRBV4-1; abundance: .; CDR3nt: TGCGCCAGCAGCCAAGTTTCTGAGGAGAATGGCTACACCTTC; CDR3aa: CASSQVSEENGYTF
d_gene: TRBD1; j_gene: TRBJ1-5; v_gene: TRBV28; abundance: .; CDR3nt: TGTGCCAGCAGTATGGGACAGGGGAATCAGCCCCAGCATTTT; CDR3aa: CASSMGQGNQPQHF